This entry lists 21 T cell receptor beta chains sequenced from one sample in a study of metastatic and nonmetastatic thyroid tumors. Patients were all untreated before their thyroid surgery. TCRdb re-clonotyped the PCR reads through MiXCR. Among fewer than 40,000 clones listed, about 15% were seen once. What was sequenced was blood. These receptors came from a female donor with papillary thyroid cancer or a benign thyroid nodule (not recorded which). Some clones in this sample may be carry-over from other donors' samples.

The sample holds many counts of this clone. The chain carries TRBV12-3 or TRBV12-4 and TRBJ2-4, with 12 bases lining up with TRBD1. The CDR3 consists of 14 residues. V dropped 5 bases and J dropped 9; count of bases not matched to a gene: 5. The CDR3, as DNA: TGTGCCAGCAGTAGGGACAGGGGGCCCGCCATTCAGTACTTC. Translating gives CASSRDRGPAIQYF.

This rearrangement joins TRBV6-2 or TRBV6-3 to TRBJ2-7, with 7 bases matching TRBD1. In germline, CDR1 is MNHEY, CDR2 SVGEGT. This CDR3 has 13 amino acids. The V segment lost 6 bases and the J segment 2 bases; nucleotides outside the gene matches: 4. CDR3 region: CASSTGETYEQYF. CDR3 DNA sequence: TGTGCCAGCAGCACAGGGGAAACCTACGAGCAGTACTTC.

This clone was recorded at least ten times. The chain couples TRBV2 to TRBJ1-6; TRBD1 aligns across 9 bases. J lost 0 bases, V lost 10 bases, and 7 bases had no gene match. This CDR3 has 16 residues. Germline CDR1 and CDR2: SNHLY and FYNNEI. The CDR3 bases are TGTGCCAATCGACAGGGGGTGAGCTCCTATAATTCACCCCTCCACTTT. Translating gives CANRQGVSSYNSPLHF.

The table lists this clone with many counts. The chain combines TRBV6-2 or TRBV6-3 with TRBJ2-1; 9 nucleotides align to TRBD2. CDR3 size: 15 residues. Looked up from germline, CDR1 is MNHEY and CDR2 is SVGEGT. V was pared by 5 bases and J by 9 bases, with 11 bases of the junction left unmatched. The CDR3 protein is CASSLSRLAESEQFF. The DNA of the CDR3 is TGTGCCAGCAGTCTTTCCAGACTAGCGGAAAGTGAGCAGTTCTTC.

This clone was counted ten times or more. V is TRBV11-2 and J is TRBJ1-4; D is ambiguous. CDR3 size: 15 residues. Trimming took 3 bases from V and 4 from J, leaving 12 bases between them. From germline, CDR1 is SGHAT and CDR2 FQNNGV. CDR3 DNA sequence: TGTGCCAGCAGCTTCCGGGGTTTCTTTAATGAAAAACTGTTTTTT. It is translated as CASSFRGFFNEKLFF.

For this clone: This sequence may be a read error, since a much larger clone differs from it by one base. The J gene is TRBJ2-1, the V gene TRBV5-4; D not resolved. Looked up from germline, CDR1 is SGHNT and CDR2 is YYREEE (reference sequence). Trimming removed 7 bases at V and 0 bases at J, with 8 bases between. The CDR3 spans 13 residues. CDR3 loop: CASLWSSYNEQFF. The CDR3 DNA is TGTGCCAGCCTATGGAGCTCCTACAATGAGCAGTTCTTC.

This clone was detected many times. The V gene is TRBV5-1, the J gene TRBJ2-5, with no clear D. Germline CDR1 reads SGHRS; CDR2 reads YFSETQ. V lost 5 bases to trimming and J lost 5 bases, with 13 bases between them. This CDR3 has 13 residues. The CDR3 DNA reads TGCGCCAGCAGAGCCCCTCGAATTGAGACCCAGTACTTC. Protein product: CASRAPRIETQYF.

This clone was counted at least ten times. Different DNA sequences within this sample yield the same CDR3. CDR3 coding DNA: TGTGCCAGCAGTTTTTCGGGGGCTAGCGGGAGTGGCACAGATACGCAGTATTTT. As protein: CASSFSGASGSGTDTQYF. V is TRBV12-3 or TRBV12-4 and J is TRBJ2-3, with TRBD2 identical over 10 bases. The CDR3 has 18 residues. Trimming at V came to 3 bases and at J to 1 base, leaving 10 bases not matched to a gene.

This clone is medium-sized by share. The chain links TRBV28 to TRBJ2-7; D is ambiguous. This CDR3 comprises 17 residues. Germline CDR1 and CDR2: MDHEN and SYDVKM. V gave up 7 bases and J gave up 6 bases, with 28 bases separating them. CDR3 sequence: CASIAFGSPTQAREQYF. DNA for the CDR3: TGTGCCAGCATCGCATTTGGCTCCCCCACCCAGGCTCGCGAGCAGTACTTC.

By sample fraction, this clone is medium-sized. The V call is TRBV5-1, the J call TRBJ2-7; D is ambiguous. V lost 2 bases and J lost 1, with 7 bases in between. The CDR3 runs to 13 residues. The germline CDR1 and CDR2 sequences are SGHRS and YFSETQ. In DNA, the CDR3 is TGCGCCAGCAGCTTAGAGGTTTCCTACGAGCAGTACTTC. It yields the protein CASSLEVSYEQYF.

Turning to this clone: The sample holds other DNA sequences that translate to the same CDR3. CDR3 bases: TGCGCCAGCAGTATGTCGTCTAGCGGGAGAGCTGGAAACATTCAGTACTTC. Protein product: CASSMSSSGRAGNIQYF. The gene calls are TRBV5-1 and TRBJ2-4, with 10 positions matching TRBD2. The CDR3 extends over 17 amino acids. Germline loops: CDR1 SGHRS, CDR2 YFSETQ. With V trimmed by 5 bases and J by 6 bases, 14 bases remained unmatched.

Within the sample, this clone is medium-sized. The chain joins TRBV28 to TRBJ2-7, with 13 nucleotides matching TRBD2. The CDR3 contains 17 residues. V shed 3 bases and J 2 bases; nucleotides not matched to a gene: 7. The germline V gene has CDR1 MDHEN and CDR2 SYDVKM. The CDR3 DNA is TGTGCCAGCAGTTTCCCGATACTAGCGGGAGGGACCTACGAGCAGTACTTC. It codes for CASSFPILAGGTYEQYF.

This clone was found many times. The chain combines TRBV4-2 with TRBJ1-3, with D unclear. Deletions cut 0 bases from V and 4 bases from J, with 16 bases between. The CDR3 runs 17 residues. CDR1 and CDR2 from the germline V gene are LGHNA and YNFKEQ. CDR3: CASSQDIPAGAGNTIYF. The CDR3 nucleotides read TGTGCCAGCAGCCAAGATATCCCGGCCGGAGCCGGAAACACCATATATTTT.

This clone was recorded a few times. A much larger clone differs from this one at a single base, so this may be a read error. This chain joins TRBV3-1 and TRBJ2-5; TRBD2 aligns across 8 bases. The CDR3 is 13 amino acids. Germline CDR1 is LGHDT and CDR2 is YNNKEL (reference sequence). In nucleotides, the CDR3 is TGTGCCGGCAGCTTTAGCGGGGAAGAGACCCAGTACTTC. This encodes CAGSFSGEETQYF.

This clone was seen at least ten times. This chain connects TRBV12-3 or TRBV12-4 to TRBJ2-4; the match to TRBD1 covers 8 bases. The CDR3 loop spans 16 amino acids. The junction had 7 bases not matched to a gene; V was cut back by 5 bases and J by 1 base. The CDR3 sequence: CASSVTGDAAKNIQYF. In nucleotides, the CDR3 is TGTGCCAGCAGTGTGACAGGGGATGCGGCCAAAAACATTCAGTACTTC.

As regards this clone: Just one base apart from a much larger clone, this may be a read error. The chain carries TRBV6-1 and TRBJ1-2; 7 nucleotides match TRBD1. Germline lookup yields CDR1 MNHNS and CDR2 SASEGT. Germline trimming cut 7 bases from V and 4 bases from J; bases unmatched to any gene: 6. The CDR3 consists of 13 residues. CDR3 loop: CASNKGQIYGYTF. In DNA form, the CDR3 reads TGTGCCAGCAACAAGGGACAGATCTATGGCTACACCTTC.

V usage is TRBV7-2 and J usage is TRBJ2-1; TRBD2 agrees at 7 bases. V gave up 7 bases and J gave up 6 bases; unmatched junction bases: 15. The CDR3 contains 16 residues. Germline V gene sequence: CDR1 SGHTA, CDR2 FQGNSA. CDR3 bases: TGTGCCAGCATCTCCCTTGGACTAGGCCCGGCCAATGAGCAGTTCTTC. Its protein product is CASISLGLGPANEQFF. The full variable domain, its missing parts supplied by reference TRBV7-2 and TRBJ2-1, is GAGVSQSPSNKVTEKGKDVELRCDPISGHTALYWYRQSLGQGLEFLIYFQGNSAPDKSGLPSDRFSAERTGGSVSTLTIQRTQQEDSAVYLCASISLGLGPANEQFFGPGTRLTVL.

This clone was counted ten times or more. The genes are TRBV18 and TRBJ2-7, with unresolved D. Trimming removed 6 bases from V and 1 base from J, with 7 bases in between. The length of the CDR3 is 12 residues. CDR1 and CDR2 from the germline V gene are KGHSH and LQKENI. The CDR3 reads CASSGHSYEQYF. In DNA, the CDR3 is TGTGCCAGCTCGGGCCATTCCTACGAGCAGTACTTC.

This clone has a single count. V usage is TRBV20-1 and J usage is TRBJ2-3; D not resolved. This CDR3 is 13 amino acids long. Trimming pared 0 bases from V and 13 bases from J, leaving 17 bases between. Germline CDR1 and CDR2: DFQATT and SNEGSKA (reference sequence). The CDR3 loop is CSAREPPELKEYF. The CDR3 bases are TGCAGTGCTAGAGAGCCTCCGGAGCTTAAAGAGTATTTT.

Comment on this clone: This likely comes from a read error, as the CDR3 has no conserved phenylalanine or tryptophan at its end. This chain uses TRBV5-6 with TRBJ2-5; D not certain. Germline V CDR1 and CDR2: SGHDT, YYEEEE. The CDR3 is 15 amino acids. V lost 2 bases and J lost 6, with 17 bases in between. The CDR3 sequence is CASSFSGGVPKTQYL. The CDR3 DNA reads TGTGCCAGCAGCTTCAGTGGTGGGGTACCGAAGACCCAGTACCTC.

This clone was detected ten times or more. The chain is built from TRBV25-1 and TRBJ2-2; 8 bases map to TRBD1. The ends lost 3 bases at V and 3 bases at J; junction bases unmatched: 6. Germline V gene sequence: CDR1 MGHDK, CDR2 SYGVNS. CDR3 size: 16 residues. CDR3 in DNA: TGTGCCAGCAGTGACTGGACAGGGCTGGACACCGGGGAGCTGTTTTTT. This gives the protein CASSDWTGLDTGELFF. Drawing the rest from reference TRBV25-1 and TRBJ2-2, the complete variable domain is EADIYQTPRYLVIGTGKKITLECSQTMGHDKMYWYQQDPGMELHLIHYSYGVNSTEKGDLSSESTVSRIRTEHFPLTLESARPSHTSQYLCASSDWTGLDTGELFFGEGSRLTVL.